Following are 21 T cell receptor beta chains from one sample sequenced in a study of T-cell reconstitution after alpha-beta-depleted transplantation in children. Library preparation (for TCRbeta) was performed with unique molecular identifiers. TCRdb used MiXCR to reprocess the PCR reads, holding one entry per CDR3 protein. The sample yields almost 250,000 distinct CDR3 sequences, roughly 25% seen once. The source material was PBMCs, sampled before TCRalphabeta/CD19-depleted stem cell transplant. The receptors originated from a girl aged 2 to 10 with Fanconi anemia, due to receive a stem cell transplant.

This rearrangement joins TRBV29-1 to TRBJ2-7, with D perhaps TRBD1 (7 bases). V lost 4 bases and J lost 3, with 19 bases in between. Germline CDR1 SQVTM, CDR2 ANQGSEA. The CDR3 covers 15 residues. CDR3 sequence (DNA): TGCAGCGTTGGGGGGGAACAGGGGCCGATCTACGAGCAGTACTTC. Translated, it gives CSVGGEQGPIYEQYF.

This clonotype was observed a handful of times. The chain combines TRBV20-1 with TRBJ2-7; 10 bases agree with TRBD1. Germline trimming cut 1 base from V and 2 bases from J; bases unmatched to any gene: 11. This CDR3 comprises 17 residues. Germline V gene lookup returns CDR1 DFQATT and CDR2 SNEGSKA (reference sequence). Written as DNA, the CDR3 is TGCAGTGCTAGAGGAAGACAGGGGGCAAATAGACCCTACGAGCAGTACTTC. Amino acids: CSARGRQGANRPYEQYF.

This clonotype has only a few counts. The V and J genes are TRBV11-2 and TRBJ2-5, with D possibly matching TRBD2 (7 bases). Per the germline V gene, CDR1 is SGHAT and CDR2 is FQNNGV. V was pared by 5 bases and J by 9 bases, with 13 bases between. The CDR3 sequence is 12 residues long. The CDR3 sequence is CASSATGGPQYF. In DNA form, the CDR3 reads TGTGCCAGCAGCGCGACCGGGGGGCCCCAGTACTTC.

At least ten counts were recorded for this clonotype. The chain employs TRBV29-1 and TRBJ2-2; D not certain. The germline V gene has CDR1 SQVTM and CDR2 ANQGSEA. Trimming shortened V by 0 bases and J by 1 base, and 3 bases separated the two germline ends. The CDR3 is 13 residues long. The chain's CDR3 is CSVEDGNTGELFF. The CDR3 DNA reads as TGCAGCGTTGAAGATGGGAACACCGGGGAGCTGTTTTTT.

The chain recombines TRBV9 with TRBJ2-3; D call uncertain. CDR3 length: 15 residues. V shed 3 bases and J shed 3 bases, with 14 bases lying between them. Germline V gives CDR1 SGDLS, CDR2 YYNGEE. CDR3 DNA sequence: TGTGCCAGCAGCGAAAACGGAAGAAGTACAGATACGCAGTATTTT. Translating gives CASSENGRSTDTQYF.

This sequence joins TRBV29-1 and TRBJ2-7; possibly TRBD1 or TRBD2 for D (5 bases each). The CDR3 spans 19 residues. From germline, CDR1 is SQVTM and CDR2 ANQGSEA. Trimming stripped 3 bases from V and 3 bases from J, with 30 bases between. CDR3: CSVEGETGRVTYLIYEQYF. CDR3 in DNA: TGCAGCGTTGAGGGGGAGACCGGACGAGTTACCTACCTAATCTACGAGCAGTACTTC.

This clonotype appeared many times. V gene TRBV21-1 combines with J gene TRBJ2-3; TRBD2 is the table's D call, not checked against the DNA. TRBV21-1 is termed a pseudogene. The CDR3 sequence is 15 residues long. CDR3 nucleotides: TGTGCCAGCAGCAAAGGACTAGCTCCTCCAGATACGCAGTATTTT. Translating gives CASSKGLAPPDTQYF.

The CDR3 DNA reads TGTGCCAGCAGGGACGGGACGTTGGCCAAAAACATTCAGTACTTC. It yields the protein CASRDGTLAKNIQYF. The chain couples TRBV28 to TRBJ2-4, with D perhaps being TRBD1 or TRBD2 (5 bases each). The germline V and J ends were trimmed by 6 bases and 1 base, with 13 bases remaining between them. The CDR3 spans 15 residues. Germline CDR1 reads MDHEN; CDR2 reads SYDVKM.

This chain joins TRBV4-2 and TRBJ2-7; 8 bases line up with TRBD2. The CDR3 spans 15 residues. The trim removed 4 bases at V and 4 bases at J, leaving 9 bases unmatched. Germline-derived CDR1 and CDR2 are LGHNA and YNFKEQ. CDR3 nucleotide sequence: TGTGCCAGCAGCCTAGTAACGGGAGGGGCTTACGAGCAGTACTTC. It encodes CASSLVTGGAYEQYF.

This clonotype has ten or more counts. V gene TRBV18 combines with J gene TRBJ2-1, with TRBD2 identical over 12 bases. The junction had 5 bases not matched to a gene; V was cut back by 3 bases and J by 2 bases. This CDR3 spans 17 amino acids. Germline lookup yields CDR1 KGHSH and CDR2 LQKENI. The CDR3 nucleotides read TGTGCCAGCTCACCGGTGACTAGCGGGGGACCCTACAATGAGCAGTTCTTC. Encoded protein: CASSPVTSGGPYNEQFF. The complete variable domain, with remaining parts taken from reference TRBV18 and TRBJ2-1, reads NAGVMQNPRHLVRRRGQEARLRCSPMKGHSHVYWYRQLPEEGLKFMVYLQKENIIDESGMPKERFSAEFPKEGPSILRIQQVVRGDSAAYFCASSPVTSGGPYNEQFFGPGTRLTVL.

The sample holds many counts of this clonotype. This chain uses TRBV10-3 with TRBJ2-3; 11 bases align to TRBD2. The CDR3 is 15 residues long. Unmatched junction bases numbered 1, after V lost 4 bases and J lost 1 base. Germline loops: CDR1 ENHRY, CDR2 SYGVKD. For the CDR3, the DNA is TGTGCCATCAGTGGTAGCGGGAGGGGCACAGATACGCAGTATTTT. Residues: CAISGSGRGTDTQYF.

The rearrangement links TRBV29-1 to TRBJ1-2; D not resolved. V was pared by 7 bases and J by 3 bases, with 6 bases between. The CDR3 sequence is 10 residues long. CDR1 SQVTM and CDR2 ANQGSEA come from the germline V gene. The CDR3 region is CSAGDYGYTF. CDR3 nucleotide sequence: TGCAGCGCCGGGGACTATGGCTACACCTTC.

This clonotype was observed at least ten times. In DNA, the CDR3 is TGTGCCAGCAGTTACCAGGGTGGGCTGCTGGATACGCAGTATTTT. This sequence encodes CASSYQGGLLDTQYF. The chain carries TRBV6-5 and TRBJ2-3; D may be TRBD1 (5 bases). The CDR3 totals 15 residues. Deletions cut 2 bases from V and 6 bases from J, with 15 bases between. Germline V lookup: CDR1 MNHEY, CDR2 SVGAGI.

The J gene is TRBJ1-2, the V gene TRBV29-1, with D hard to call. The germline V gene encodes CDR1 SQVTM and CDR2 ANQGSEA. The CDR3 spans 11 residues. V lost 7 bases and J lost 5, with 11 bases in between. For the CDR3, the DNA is TGCAGCGGTCGAGTGGGTTATGGCTACACCTTC. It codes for CSGRVGYGYTF. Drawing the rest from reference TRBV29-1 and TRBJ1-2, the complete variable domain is SAVISQKPSRDICQRGTSLTIQCQVDSQVTMMFWYRQQPGQSLTLIATANQGSEATYESGFVIDKFPISRPNLTFSTLTVSNMSPEDSSIYLCSGRVGYGYTFGSGTRLTVV.

The CDR3 is CASSFYAVDGTGELFF. The CDR3 DNA is TGTGCCAGCAGCTTCTACGCGGTCGATGGAACCGGGGAGCTGTTTTTT. This sequence joins TRBV5-5 and TRBJ2-2; D remains ambiguous. Germline V lookup: CDR1 SGHKS, CDR2 YYEKEE (reference sequence). The CDR3 is 16 residues long. V gave up 2 bases and J gave up 5 bases, with 16 bases separating them.

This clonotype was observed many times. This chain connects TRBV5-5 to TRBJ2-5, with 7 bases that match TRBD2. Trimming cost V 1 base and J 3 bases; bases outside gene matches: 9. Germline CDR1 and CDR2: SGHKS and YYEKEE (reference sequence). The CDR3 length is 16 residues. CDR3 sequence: CASSLSGGRGEETQYF. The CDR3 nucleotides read TGTGCCAGCAGCTTGTCGGGCGGGAGAGGGGAAGAGACCCAGTACTTC.

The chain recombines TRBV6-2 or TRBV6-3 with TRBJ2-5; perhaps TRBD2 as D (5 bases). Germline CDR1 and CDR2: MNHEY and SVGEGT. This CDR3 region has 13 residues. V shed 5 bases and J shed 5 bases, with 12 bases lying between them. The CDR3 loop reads CASSPTRPETQYF. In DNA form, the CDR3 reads TGTGCCAGCAGTCCTACTAGACCGGAGACCCAGTACTTC.

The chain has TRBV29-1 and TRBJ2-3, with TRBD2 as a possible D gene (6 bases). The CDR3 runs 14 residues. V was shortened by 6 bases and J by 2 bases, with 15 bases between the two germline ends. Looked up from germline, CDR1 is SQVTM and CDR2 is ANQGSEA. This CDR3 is CSVARLDLTDTQYF. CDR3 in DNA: TGCAGCGTGGCCCGACTAGATCTCACAGATACGCAGTATTTT.

Written as DNA, the CDR3 is TGCAGCGGGTGGACTAGCGGGAGGAATGAGCAGTTCTTC. As protein: CSGWTSGRNEQFF. The J gene is TRBJ2-1, the V gene TRBV20-1; 14 bases line up with TRBD2. CDR3 size: 13 residues. Germline assignment: CDR1 DFQATT and CDR2 SNEGSKA (reference sequence).

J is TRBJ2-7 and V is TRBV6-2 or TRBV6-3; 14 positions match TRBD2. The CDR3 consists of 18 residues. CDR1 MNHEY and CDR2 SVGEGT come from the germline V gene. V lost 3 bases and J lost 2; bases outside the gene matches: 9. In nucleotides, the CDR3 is TGTGCCAGCAGTTATCTGGGGACGGGACTAGCGGGAGCCTACGAGCAGTACTTC. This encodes CASSYLGTGLAGAYEQYF.

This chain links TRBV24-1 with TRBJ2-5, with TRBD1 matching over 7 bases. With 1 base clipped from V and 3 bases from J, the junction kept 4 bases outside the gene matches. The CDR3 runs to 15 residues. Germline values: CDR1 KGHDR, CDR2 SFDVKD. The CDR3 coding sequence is TGTGCCACCAGTGATTTTCGGGACAGAAAAGAGACCCAGTACTTC. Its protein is CATSDFRDRKETQYF.